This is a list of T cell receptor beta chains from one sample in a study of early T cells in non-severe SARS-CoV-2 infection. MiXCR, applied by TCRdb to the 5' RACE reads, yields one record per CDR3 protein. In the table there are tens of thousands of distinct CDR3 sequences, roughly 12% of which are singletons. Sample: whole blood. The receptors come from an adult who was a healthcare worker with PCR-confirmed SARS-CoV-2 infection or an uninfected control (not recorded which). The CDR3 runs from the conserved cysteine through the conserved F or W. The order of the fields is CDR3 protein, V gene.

cdr3_aa: CASSFGTLLTEAFF
v_call: TRBV5-1

cdr3_aa: CASSYGLPLSYEQYF
v_call: TRBV6-6

cdr3_aa: CASSWGQGLIGYTF
v_call: TRBV27

cdr3_aa: CASSQLARQGRVYEQYF
v_call: TRBV5-1

cdr3_aa: CASSGVGSNQPQHF
v_call: TRBV6-5

cdr3_aa: CASSRDRGQGTTEAFF
v_call: TRBV3-1

cdr3_aa: CASSCSVGHDPYEQYF
v_call: TRBV7-3

cdr3_aa: CASSGQAGYGYTF
v_call: TRBV2

cdr3_aa: CASSLGRINYGYTF
v_call: TRBV27

cdr3_aa: CAISPLEGEQYF
v_call: TRBV10-3

cdr3_aa: CAIMGDNQETQYF
v_call: TRBV10-3

cdr3_aa: CASSGSGGNTGELFF
v_call: TRBV5-4

cdr3_aa: CASSPQGLDNEQFF
v_call: TRBV7-9

cdr3_aa: CASSSIWTSGETQYF
v_call: TRBV6-5

cdr3_aa: CASSVGRDSSYEQYF
v_call: TRBV9

cdr3_aa: CAIKAAIQETQYF
v_call: TRBV10-3

cdr3_aa: CASSLQRFSGACTEAFF
v_call: TRBV5-4

cdr3_aa: CAISEVGGENEQFF
v_call: TRBV10-3

cdr3_aa: CSVEDQGHGYTF
v_call: TRBV29-1

cdr3_aa: CASSVEGVHTDTQYF
v_call: TRBV9

cdr3_aa: CASSLAGSVDTQYF
v_call: TRBV7-6

cdr3_aa: CASSLVTGSITYEQYF
v_call: TRBV7-2

cdr3_aa: CASSIGTGTPYEQYF
v_call: TRBV19

cdr3_aa: CASSQGQSNTEAFF
v_call: TRBV12-3/TRBV12-4

cdr3_aa: CASSQGGNTYEQYF
v_call: TRBV14

cdr3_aa: CSARAAGGATDTQYF
v_call: TRBV20-1

cdr3_aa: CASSLAEKGTEAFF
v_call: TRBV5-1

cdr3_aa: CAWSEAFRQPNQPQHF
v_call: TRBV30

cdr3_aa: CASSATGTASYEQYF
v_call: TRBV7-9

cdr3_aa: CASRTWTAGKLEQYF
v_call: TRBV6-1

cdr3_aa: CASSPTPAGFSYEQYF
v_call: TRBV27

cdr3_aa: CASSPREYTEAFF
v_call: TRBV12-3/TRBV12-4